This T cell receptor beta chain was observed in a study of control samples from healthy donors and cancer patients. Assay used: immunoSEQ multiplex PCR; TCRdb lists only in-frame clones, some missing. This sample carries around 140,000 clones, 92% of them seen once, and the ten largest clones take roughly 1.9%. The CDR3 has 14 residues. V was cut by 1 base and J by 3 bases, with 9 bases left in between. Germline CDR1 SGHAT, CDR2 FQNNGV. The rearrangement uses TRBV11-2 and TRBJ2-5, with a possible D match to TRBD1 (5 bases). The clonotype originates from a woman aged 45-65 years in good health. Material: blood. The CDR3 sequence: CASSLGAGKETQYF. The CDR3 DNA reads TGTGCCAGCAGCTTAGGGGCAGGGAAAGAGACCCAGTACTTC.